A single T cell receptor beta chain is shown here with its context. Its antigen is not yet known. Per-base quality was not reported, and no clone a single base away is much larger than it. At the junction V is shortened by 4 bases and J by 2 bases; bases outside the gene matches: 11. The CDR3 contains 19 residues, cysteine and phenylalanine counted. The entry retains the CDR3 DNA only, 57 bases that are in frame from base 1. The germline V gene provides CDR1 MDHEN and CDR2 SYDVKM. This sample was taken from a study of blood T cell repertoires in COVID-19 (dated by TCRdb to 2020 to 2021). Study-level background: Collaborator samples came from the United States, Italy and Spain and covered acute and convalescent phases of COVID-19. The prospective study material was composed of cDNA or gDNA derived from T cells, B-cell-depleted T cells, or PBMCs. Deeply sampled blood TCRbeta repertoires from subjects exposed to, actively infected with, or recovered from COVID-19 were included in the dataset. The repertoires were released in a freely available public database intended as a resource for research on the immune response to SARS-CoV-2. Samples were obtained from the ongoing ImmuneRACE study (first 160 participants) and from 1,200 or so subjects provided by 6 global collaborators. Sample metadata almost always included a de-identified subject ID, COVID-19 status, age in years and sex. Where HLA class I and class II types were available, the types were taken from metadata supplied by the sample provider, not from assay-based typing.

Whole blood was collected in K2EDTA tubes by collaborating institutions according to the institutions' own protocols. Collaborator samples were shipped for TCRbeta analysis as frozen whole blood, isolated PBMCs, or DNA extracted from either sample type. Study-wide findings and limitations: The amount of clinical and demographic metadata varied by source and participant and was provided uncurated.

TCRbeta CDR3 regions were amplified from genomic DNA by means of the immunoSEQ Assay, a bias-controlled multiplex PCR. Per the authors' processing: Nucleated cell counts per sample were estimated from amplification of reference gene primers within the assay. Sequence reads were collapsed and filtered to measure the absolute abundance of every unique TCRbeta CDR3 rearrangement. For each sample, productive Simpson clonality was calculated as the square root of Simpson's diversity index over productive rearrangements. TCRdb took over this immuneACCESS table, retaining in-frame rearrangements with V and J assigned. Such tables are incomplete; in checked studies, under half of the missing clones stem from an unresolved V gene, and the remainder is unexplained. For V, J and clone size, that table is used; D and trimming come from the DNA. For this sample there are approximately 190,000 clones; around 83% appear just once. The ten largest clones take up approximately 6.1% of the sample.

The sequence was obtained from a woman between 40 and 55 years old with acute or convalescent COVID-19. The chain employs TRBV28 and TRBJ2-1, with 13 bases matching TRBD2. Sequencing was carried out using peripheral blood. The DNA is as follows: TGTGCCAGCAGTTCGCGGACTAGCGGGAGACCAACACCCTACAATGAGCAGTTCTTC. Translated, this gives CASSSRTSGRPTPYNEQFF.